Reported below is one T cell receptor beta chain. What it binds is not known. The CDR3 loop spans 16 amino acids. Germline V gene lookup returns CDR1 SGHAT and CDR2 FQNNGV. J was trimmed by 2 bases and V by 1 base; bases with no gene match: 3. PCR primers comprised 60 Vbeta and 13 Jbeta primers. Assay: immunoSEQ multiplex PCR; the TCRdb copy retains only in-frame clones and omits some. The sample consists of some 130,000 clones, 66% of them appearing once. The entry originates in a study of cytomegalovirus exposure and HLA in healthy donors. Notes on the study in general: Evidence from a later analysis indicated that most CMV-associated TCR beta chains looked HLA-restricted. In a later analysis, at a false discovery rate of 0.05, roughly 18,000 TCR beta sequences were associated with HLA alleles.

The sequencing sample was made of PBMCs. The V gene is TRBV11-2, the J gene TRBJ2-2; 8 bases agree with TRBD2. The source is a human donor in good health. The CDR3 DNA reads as TGTGCCAGCAGCTTAGGAGCGGGGGCTAACACCGGGGAGCTGTTTTTT. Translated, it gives CASSLGAGANTGELFF.